This is a list of T cell receptor beta chains from one sample in a study of CD8+ T cells in alopecia areata. Here immunoSEQ multiplex PCR was the method, and the copy in TCRdb shows in-frame clones only, minus some. The sample consists of approximately 120,000 clones, around 50% of them appearing once. Input material: NKG2D-low CD8+ T cells sorted from blood. Source of these receptors: a human donor with alopecia areata. CDR3s leave out the opening cysteine and the closing phenylalanine or tryptophan. Where a row states a size, it is once, few, many or the class of an expanded clone; other rows omit it.

NA	TRBJ1-2	TRBV29-1	SAWAGTYGYT
few	TRBJ2-5	TRBV28	ASSRDYQETQY
NA	TRBJ1-2	TRBV27	ASSSDVANYGYT
NA	TRBJ1-1	TRBV7-9	ASSPLGTEAF
NA	TRBJ2-5	TRBV30	AWSVPWQETQY
NA	TRBJ1-1	TRBV5-6	ASSFNRAGTEAF
NA	TRBJ1-1	TRBV30	AWSGTGDTEAF
NA	TRBJ1-5	TRBV27	ASSLGSNQPQH
NA	TRBJ2-1	TRBV30	AWSPLAAYNEQF
NA	TRBJ1-1	TRBV29-1	SVVAANTEAF
NA	TRBJ1-1	TRBV29-1	SVAGDTEAF
NA	TRBJ1-2	TRBV30	AWDSGDGYT
NA	TRBJ2-7	TRBV28	ASRTGAVPYEQY
few	TRBJ2-7	TRBV2	ASSEVLGTGSYEQY
few	TRBJ2-7	TRBV29-1	SSLGDEQY
few	TRBJ2-3	TRBV6-4	ASSENRDVDTQY
NA	TRBJ2-1	TRBV14	ASSPAHEQF
NA	TRBJ1-1	TRBV29-1	SVDRDSNTEAF
NA	TRBJ2-1	TRBV27	ASSKAGGLYNEQF
NA	TRBJ1-1	TRBV29-1	SVGERSEAF
NA	TRBJ2-3	TRBV4-1	ASSQDGADGTDTQY
few	TRBJ2-1	TRBV10-3	AISEASGGDLHEQF
once	TRBJ2-3	TRBV7-8	ASSQPDGRYSTDTQY
few	TRBJ2-7	TRBV5-4	ASSLDAGVYEQY
NA	TRBJ2-1	TRBV30	AWSGQEDEQF
NA	TRBJ1-6	TRBV4-1	ASSQFQNSPLH
NA	TRBJ2-1	TRBV6-5	ASSLVGSYNEQF
NA	TRBJ2-1	TRBV7-9	ASSSIAGAQNEQF
NA	TRBJ2-1	TRBV27	ASSPTGNEQF
few	TRBJ2-3	TRBV28	ASSLPGGGDTQY
NA	TRBJ1-2	TRBV29-1	SSYRTNYGYT
NA	TRBJ2-7	TRBV7-9	ASSLETGGFSSYEQY
NA	TRBJ2-7	TRBV4-2	ASSQTSGTYEQY
NA	TRBJ1-5	TRBV9	ASSADSSNQPQH
NA	TRBJ2-1	TRBV4-1	ASSQVASGGPYNEQF
NA	TRBJ1-1	TRBV28	ASSFLAGTGVEAF
NA	TRBJ1-1	TRBV29-1	SVEEGATEAF
NA	TRBJ2-1	TRBV5-1	ASSLDPNEQF
NA	TRBJ1-2	TRBV13	ASSLAAIGYT
NA	TRBJ1-1	TRBV30	AWMESAEAF
few	TRBJ2-7	TRBV5-1	ASSLDRVSYEQY
NA	TRBJ2-7	TRBV23-1	ASLAGASYEQY
few	TRBJ2-5	TRBV29-1	SVELGEETQY
NA	TRBJ2-5	TRBV4-1	ASSPYRDPKETQY
NA	TRBJ2-7	TRBV29-1	SVVGDYEQY
NA	TRBJ2-5	TRBV5-1	ASSPGGPGETQY
NA	TRBJ2-7	TRBV30	AWSLSGTEQY
NA	TRBJ1-1	TRBV7-8	ASSLSDAEAF
NA	TRBJ2-1	TRBV5-6	ASASSYNEQF
NA	TRBJ2-5	TRBV7-9	AGQTEETQY
few	TRBJ2-7	TRBV23-1	ASSQSTTRGGREQY
NA	TRBJ2-5	TRBV29-1	SAPMERYQETQY
NA	TRBJ2-2	TRBV27	ASSLGPGTGHRELF